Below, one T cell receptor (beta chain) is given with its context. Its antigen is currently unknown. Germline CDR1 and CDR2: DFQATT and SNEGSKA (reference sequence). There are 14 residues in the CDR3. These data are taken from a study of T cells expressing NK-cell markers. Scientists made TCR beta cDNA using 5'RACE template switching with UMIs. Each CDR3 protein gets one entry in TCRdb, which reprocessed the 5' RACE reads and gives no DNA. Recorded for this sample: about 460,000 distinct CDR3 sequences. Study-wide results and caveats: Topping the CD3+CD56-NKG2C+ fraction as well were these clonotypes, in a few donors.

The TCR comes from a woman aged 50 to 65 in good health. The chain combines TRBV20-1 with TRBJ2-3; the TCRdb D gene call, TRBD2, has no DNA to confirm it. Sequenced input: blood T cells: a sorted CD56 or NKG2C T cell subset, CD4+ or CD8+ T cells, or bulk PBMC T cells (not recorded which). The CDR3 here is CSARGGGGTDTQYF.